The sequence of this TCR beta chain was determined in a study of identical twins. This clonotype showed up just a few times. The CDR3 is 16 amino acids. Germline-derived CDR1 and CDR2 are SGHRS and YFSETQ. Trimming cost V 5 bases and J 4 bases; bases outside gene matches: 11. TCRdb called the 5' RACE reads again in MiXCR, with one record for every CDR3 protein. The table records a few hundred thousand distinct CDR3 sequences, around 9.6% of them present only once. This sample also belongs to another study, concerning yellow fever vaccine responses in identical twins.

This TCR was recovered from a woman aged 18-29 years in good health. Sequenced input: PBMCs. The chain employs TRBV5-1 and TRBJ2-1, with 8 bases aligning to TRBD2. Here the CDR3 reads CASRGAVAGFYNEQFF. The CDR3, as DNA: TGCGCCAGCAGAGGAGCGGTAGCGGGGTTTTACAATGAGCAGTTCTTC.